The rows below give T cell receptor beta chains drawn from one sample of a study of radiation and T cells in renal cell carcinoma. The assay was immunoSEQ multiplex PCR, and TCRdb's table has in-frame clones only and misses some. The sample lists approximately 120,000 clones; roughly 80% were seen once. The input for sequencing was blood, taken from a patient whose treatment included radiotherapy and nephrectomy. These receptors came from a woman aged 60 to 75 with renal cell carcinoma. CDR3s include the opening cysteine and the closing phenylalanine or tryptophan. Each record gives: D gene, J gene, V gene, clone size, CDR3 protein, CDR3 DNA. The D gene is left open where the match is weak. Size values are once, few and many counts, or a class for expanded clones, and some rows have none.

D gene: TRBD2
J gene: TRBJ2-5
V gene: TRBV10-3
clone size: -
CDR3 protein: CAISESLTSGRTETQYF
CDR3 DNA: TGTGCCATCAGTGAGTCTTTGACTAGCGGGAGGACGGAGACCCAGTACTTC

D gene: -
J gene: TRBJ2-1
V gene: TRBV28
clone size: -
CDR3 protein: CASSLDYPQYNEQFF
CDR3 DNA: TGTGCCAGCAGCCTCGACTATCCCCAGTACAATGAGCAGTTCTTC

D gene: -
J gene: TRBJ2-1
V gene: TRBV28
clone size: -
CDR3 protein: CASSYVGLNNEQFF
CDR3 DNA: TGTGCCAGCAGTTATGTGGGGCTTAACAATGAGCAGTTCTTC

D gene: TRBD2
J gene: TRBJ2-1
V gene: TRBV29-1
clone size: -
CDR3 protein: CSVAGLAGTPDNEQFF
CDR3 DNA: TGCAGCGTGGCCGGACTAGCGGGGACCCCCGACAATGAGCAGTTCTTC

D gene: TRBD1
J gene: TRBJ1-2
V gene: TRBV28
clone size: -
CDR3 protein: CASSSGQDYGYTF
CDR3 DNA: TGTGCCAGCAGTTCGGGACAGGACTATGGCTACACCTTC

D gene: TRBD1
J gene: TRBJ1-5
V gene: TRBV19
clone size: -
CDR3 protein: CASSQGARQPQHF
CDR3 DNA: TGTGCCAGTAGTCAGGGGGCAAGGCAGCCCCAGCATTTT

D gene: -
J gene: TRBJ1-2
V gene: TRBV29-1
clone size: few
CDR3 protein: CSVEGRARDYTF
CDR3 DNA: TGCAGCGTTGAGGGACGGGCAAGGGACTACACCTTC

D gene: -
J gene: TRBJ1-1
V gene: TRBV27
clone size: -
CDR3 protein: CASSSDGMNTEAFF
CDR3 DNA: TGTGCCAGCAGTTCAGACGGCATGAACACTGAAGCTTTCTTT

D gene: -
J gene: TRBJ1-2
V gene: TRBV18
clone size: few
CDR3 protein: CASSPDSPYGYTF
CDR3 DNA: TGTGCCAGCTCACCCGACAGCCCCTATGGCTACACCTTC

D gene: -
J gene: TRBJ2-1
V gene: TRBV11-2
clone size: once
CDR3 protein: CASMIGRGSSEQFF
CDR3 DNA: TGTGCCAGCATGATCGGACGGGGGAGCAGTGAGCAGTTCTTC

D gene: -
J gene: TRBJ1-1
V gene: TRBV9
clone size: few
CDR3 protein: CASSVTAKNTEAFF
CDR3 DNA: TGTGCCAGCAGCGTGACAGCTAAGAACACTGAAGCTTTCTTT

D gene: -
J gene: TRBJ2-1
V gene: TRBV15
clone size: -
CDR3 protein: CATSREGIGQFF
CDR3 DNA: TGTGCCACCAGCAGAGAGGGGATCGGGCAGTTCTTC

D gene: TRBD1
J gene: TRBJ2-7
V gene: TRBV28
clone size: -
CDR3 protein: CASSSWTGTSSYEQYF
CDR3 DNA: TGTGCCAGCAGTTCCTGGACAGGAACTAGCTCCTACGAGCAGTACTTC

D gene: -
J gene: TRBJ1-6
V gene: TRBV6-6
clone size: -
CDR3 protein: CASSSGYEGAISPLHF
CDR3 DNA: TGTGCCAGCAGTTCAGGTTATGAAGGGGCTATTTCACCCCTCCACTTT

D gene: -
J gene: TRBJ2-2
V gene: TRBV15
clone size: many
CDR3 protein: CATELGPNTGELFF
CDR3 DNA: TGTGCCACCGAGTTAGGGCCGAACACCGGGGAGCTGTTTTTT